This TCR beta chain was recorded in a study of T cell repertoires in cytomegalovirus infection. About the study: The public TCR beta signatures pointed to both CMV infection and matching HLA type.

This clonotype was observed at least ten times. As yet, its antigen is unknown. This CDR3 is built from 15 residues. Trimming left V 2 bases short and J 0 bases short, with 9 bases between. The study, taken as a whole, reports: The ex vivo response was dominated by HLA-C-restricted CMV-specific TCR beta clonotypes.

Each CDR3 protein is one row after TCRdb ran MiXCR on the reads. The sample lists just under 300,000 distinct CDR3 sequences; around 9.6% were seen once. This TCR was recovered from a human donor in good health (CMV status not recorded). Some clones in this sample may be carry-over from other donors' samples. Sequencing was carried out using PBMCs. The V and J genes are TRBV12-3 or TRBV12-4 and TRBJ2-3, with unresolved D. The CDR3 loop is CASSLLPVSTDTQYF. CDR3 in DNA: TGTGCCAGCAGTTTATTACCTGTAAGCACAGATACGCAGTATTTT.